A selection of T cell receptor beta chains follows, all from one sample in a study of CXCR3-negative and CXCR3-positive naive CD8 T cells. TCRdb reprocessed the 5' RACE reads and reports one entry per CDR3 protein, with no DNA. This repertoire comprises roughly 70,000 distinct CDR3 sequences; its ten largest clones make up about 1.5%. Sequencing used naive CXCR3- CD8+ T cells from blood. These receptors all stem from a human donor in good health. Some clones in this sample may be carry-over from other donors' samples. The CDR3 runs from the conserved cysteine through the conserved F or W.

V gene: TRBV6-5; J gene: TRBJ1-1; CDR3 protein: CASKINTEAFF
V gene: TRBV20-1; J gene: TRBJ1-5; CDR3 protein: CSARDIQASNQPQHF
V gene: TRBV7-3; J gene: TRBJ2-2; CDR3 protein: CASSRSIAGGTGELFF
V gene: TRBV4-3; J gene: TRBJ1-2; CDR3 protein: CASSQDREDFYGYTF
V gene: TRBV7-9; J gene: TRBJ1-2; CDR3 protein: CASSLMEQGHGYTF
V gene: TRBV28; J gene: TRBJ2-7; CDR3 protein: CATPAAGSTYEQYF
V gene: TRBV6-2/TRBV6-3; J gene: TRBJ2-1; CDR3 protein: CASSYSTIPPHNEQFF
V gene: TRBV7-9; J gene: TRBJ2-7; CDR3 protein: CASSLASVTNEQYF
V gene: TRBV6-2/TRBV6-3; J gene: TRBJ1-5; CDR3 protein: CASSYSVSRTDSNQPQHF
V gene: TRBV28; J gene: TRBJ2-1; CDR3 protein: CASSLGPGESYNEQFF
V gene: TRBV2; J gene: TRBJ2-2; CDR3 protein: CASIGDRTGELFF
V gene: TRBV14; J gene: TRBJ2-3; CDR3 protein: CASSRGGGMDTQYF
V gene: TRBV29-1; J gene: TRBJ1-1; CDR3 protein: CSVGRMNTEAFF
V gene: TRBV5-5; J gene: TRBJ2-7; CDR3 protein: CASSPGTGHEQYF
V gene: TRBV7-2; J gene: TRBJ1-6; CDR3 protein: CASSLGGSSYNSPLHF
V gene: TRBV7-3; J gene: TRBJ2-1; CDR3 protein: CASSFGLAGRGSSYNEQFF
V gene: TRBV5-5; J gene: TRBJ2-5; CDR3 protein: CASSLESIEETQYF
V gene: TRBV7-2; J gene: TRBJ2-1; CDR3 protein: CASSPDPLQGNEQFF
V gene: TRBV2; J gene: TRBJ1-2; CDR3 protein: CASSEGSGQYGYTF
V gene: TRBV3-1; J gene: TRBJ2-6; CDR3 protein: CAASDSHSGANVLTF
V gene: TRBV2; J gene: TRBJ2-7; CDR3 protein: CASFGRDSYEQYF
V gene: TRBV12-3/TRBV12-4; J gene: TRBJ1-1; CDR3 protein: CASRAPGGTEAFF
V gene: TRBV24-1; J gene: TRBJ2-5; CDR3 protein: CATSDSGEQFF
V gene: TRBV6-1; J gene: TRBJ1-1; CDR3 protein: CAGRGGTNTEAFF
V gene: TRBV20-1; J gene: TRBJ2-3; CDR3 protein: CSANRLAGGESDTQYF
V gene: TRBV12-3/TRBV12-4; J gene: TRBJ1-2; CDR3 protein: CASSTGGGYTF
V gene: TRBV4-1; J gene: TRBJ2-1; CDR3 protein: CASSPGTSGRTLEEQFF
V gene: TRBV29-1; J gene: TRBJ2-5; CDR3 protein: CSVEPETSQETQYF
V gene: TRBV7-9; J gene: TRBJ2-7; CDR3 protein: CASSFGFSYEQYF
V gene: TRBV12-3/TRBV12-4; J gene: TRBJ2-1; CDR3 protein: CASSLRDSSYNEQFF
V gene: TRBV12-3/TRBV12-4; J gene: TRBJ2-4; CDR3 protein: CASSLLQLENIQYF
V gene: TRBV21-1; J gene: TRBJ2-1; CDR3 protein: CASSGGHNEQFF
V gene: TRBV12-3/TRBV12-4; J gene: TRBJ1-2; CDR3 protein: CASNLETGLGYTF